This TCR beta chain was sequenced for a study of CD8 T cells in ankylosing spondylitis. CDR1 is MNHEY and CDR2 is SMNVEV in the germline V gene (reference sequence). V lost 5 bases, J lost 4 bases, and 11 bases lay in between. The CDR3 spans 13 residues. Regarding this clonotype: What it binds is unknown.

Study-wide findings and caveats: For ankylosing spondylitis blood, a TCR beta motif of seven to nine highly homologous variants appeared characteristic. The disease-linked clones had a CD8+ phenotype and low blood frequencies.

TCRdb processed the 5' RACE reads anew with MiXCR; each CDR3 protein has one entry. Of approximately 350,000 distinct CDR3 sequences listed, roughly 22% are singletons. The chain employs TRBV27 and TRBJ1-2; perhaps TRBD1 as D (6 bases). The sequencing input was blood, either unsorted or a sorted T cell fraction (not recorded which). The origin of this receptor is a male donor with ankylosing spondylitis or in good health (not recorded which). The CDR3 sequence: CASSEQGPYGYTF. CDR3 coding DNA: TGTGCCAGCAGTGAACAGGGTCCCTATGGCTACACCTTC.